This T cell receptor (beta chain) was recorded in a study of T cell responses to AZD1222 COVID-19 vaccine (dated by TCRdb to about 2021). For the wider study: Because spike-specific TCR depth and breadth did not differ between the two schedules, AZD1222 recipients who got a second dose at roughly 4 weeks were pooled with those who got a second dose at roughly 12 weeks. TCR sequencing covered more than 230 trial participants: approximately 200 given two doses of AZD1222 and some 25 given two doses of MenACWY control vaccine. Trial participants were enrolled by age into subgroups of 18-55, 56-69 and 70-plus years, and about 150, 27 and 61 TCR-sequenced participants, respectively, were included in these subgroups.

In light of the paper, this sample's time point label describes: baseline before first vaccination. Vaccinee samples were obtained from the UK trials COV001 and COV002, which included a single-blind randomized controlled phase 2/3 trial of AZD1222 (ChAdOx1 nCoV-19) in healthy adults. For TCRbeta chain sequencing, PBMC samples from trial participants were taken at day 0 and at day 28 after the second dose. From cysteine to phenylalanine, the CDR3 is 15 amino acids long. CDR3 DNA only is kept here, 45 bases in frame from base 1. Deletion took 0 bases off V and 6 bases off J, with a span of 15 bases between the germline ends. In the germline V gene (reference sequence), CDR1 corresponds to SGHKS and CDR2 to YYEKEE. Findings and caveats that apply to the study as a whole: Epitopes outside the regions mutated in the B.1.351 and B.1.1.7 variants were reportedly recognized by nearly half of the unique spike-specific TCRs. In the small 56-69-year group, the increase in depth fell short of significance, most likely because of low power. Participants were mostly white British and included more females than males, and it was suggested by the authors that clonal diversity may have been underestimated. The whole spike protein was spanned by vaccine-associated CD4 TCRs, and dominant responses were seen in regions 160-218 and 743-854. After two AZD1222 doses, spike-specific TCR breadth and depth were significantly higher than at day 0 and than in MenACWY recipients. Because no day 14 peak-response samples were available, the repertoires could be characterized only after the peak T cell response. Conclusions about previously exposed vaccinees are limited, since just five to seven AZD1222 recipients were seropositive for SARS-CoV-2 at baseline.

About this clone itself: Its antigen remains undetermined. Base qualities are not at hand, and no much larger clone is one base apart.

The CDR3 regions of human TCRbeta chains were analyzed by immunosequencing. The original pipeline was this. Repertoire TCRs were matched against a reference library of SARS-CoV-2-specific TCRs generated with the MIRA antigen-specificity platform. Breadth was defined as the fraction of unique TCRs that were SARS-CoV-2-associated. Depth was defined as the fraction of total T cells that were SARS-CoV-2-associated. Using the MIRA data, every spike-specific TCR was mapped to the spike region that the TCR reacted to and assigned to either a CD4 or a CD8 class. Log10-transformed breadth and depth values were compared by one-way ANOVA with Sidak's multiple comparisons tests. TCRdb took over this immuneACCESS table, retaining in-frame rearrangements with V and J assigned. Such tables are incomplete; in checked studies, under half of the missing clones stem from an unresolved V gene, and the remainder is unexplained. From that table come the V and J calls and clone size; the DNA was used to work out D and trimming. This sample is represented by 93,000 or so clones; roughly 88% of them were singletons. About 4.8% of the sample rests with the top ten.

Sequenced material: peripheral blood, taken on day 0 of AZD1222 vaccination. The chain uses TRBV5-5 and TRBJ1-2; TRBD1 might be the D gene, on 5 matching bases. The sequence derives from an adult in good health. The DNA is TGTGCCAGCAGCTTGGCCCAAGACAGCGGACATGGCTACACCTTC. It translates to CASSLAQDSGHGYTF. The full variable domain, completed from the reference TRBV5-5 and TRBJ1-2 proteins outside the CDR3, reads DAGVTQSPTHLIKTRGQQVTLRCSPISGHKSVSWYQQVLGQGPQFIFQYYEKEERGRGNFPDRFSARQFPNYSSELNVNALLLGDSALYLCASSLAQDSGHGYTFGSGTRLTVV.